The subject of this entry is one T cell receptor beta chain. Generated by immunoSEQ multiplex PCR, the TCRdb table keeps only in-frame clones and is missing some. The sample carries about 150,000 clones, around 94% recorded once. Trimming shortened V by 0 bases and J by 4 bases, and 13 bases separated the two germline ends. The germline CDR1 and CDR2 sequences are MNHEY and SVGAGI. The CDR3 consists of 15 residues. The source of the sample is a study of OX40 agonist ivuxolimab in advanced cancers. The input for sequencing was CD4+ or CD8+ T cells sorted from blood, taken in a trial of the OX40 agonist ivuxolimab. The receptor's source is an adult with an advanced solid tumor such as melanoma, head and neck, liver or kidney cancer. The V and J genes are TRBV6-5 and TRBJ2-7, with a possible D match to TRBD2 (5 bases). The CDR3 nucleotides are TGTGCCAGCAGTTACTCGATAGGAGGCGGTTACGAGCAGTACTTC. This gives the protein CASSYSIGGGYEQYF.